Following are 16 T cell receptor beta chains from one sample sequenced in a study of cytomegalovirus exposure and HLA in healthy donors. The primer mix had 60 Vbeta and 13 Jbeta primers. Assay: immunoSEQ multiplex PCR; the TCRdb copy retains only in-frame clones and omits some. This sample has tens of thousands of clones, with roughly 63% found just once. Sequencing was performed on PBMCs. The source of these receptors is a woman aged 35 to 49 in good health and CMV-seropositive.

Written as DNA, the CDR3 is TGCGCCAGCAGCTTCAGGACTAGCGGGGGTTACAATGAGCAGTTCTTC. Protein product: CASSFRTSGGYNEQFF. The chain couples TRBV4-3 to TRBJ2-1; 13 nucleotides align to TRBD2. V lost 5 bases and J lost 4; bases outside the gene matches: 5. Per the germline V gene, CDR1 is LGHNA and CDR2 is YSLEER. This CDR3 region has 16 residues.

This chain uses TRBV7-2 with TRBJ2-7; maybe TRBD1 (6 bases). V gave up 1 base and J gave up 9 bases, with 13 bases separating them. Germline V gene lookup returns CDR1 SGHTA and CDR2 FQGNSA. This CDR3 has 13 residues. CDR3 bases: TGTGCCAGCAGCTTAGTAGGCCCGACAGGGCAGTACTTC. Amino acids: CASSLVGPTGQYF.

The chain combines TRBV28 with TRBJ2-1; tentative D call: TRBD2 (5 bases). Deletions cut 8 bases from V and 0 bases from J, with 11 bases between. The CDR3 has 14 residues. CDR1 and CDR2 (germline): MDHEN, SYDVKM. The CDR3 DNA reads TGTGCCAGCTCAACTAGAAGCTCCTACAATGAGCAGTTCTTC. It translates to CASSTRSSYNEQFF.

The table lists this clone with a few counts. DNA of the CDR3: TGTGCCAGCGAGGACAGGGTGGCTGGAAACACCATATATTTT. Translating it yields CASEDRVAGNTIYF. The V gene is TRBV7-2, the J gene TRBJ1-3, with TRBD1 matching 8 bases. V gave up 8 bases and J gave up 2 bases; unmatched junction bases: 5. CDR1 is SGHTA, CDR2 FQGNSA, per germline. The CDR3 totals 14 residues.

Only a few counts were recorded for this clone. The chain carries TRBV28 and TRBJ2-7, with a possible D match to TRBD2 (6 bases). Trimming cost V 5 bases and J 2 bases, with 16 bases left between them. Germline assignment: CDR1 MDHEN and CDR2 SYDVKM. The CDR3 spans 15 residues. The CDR3 is CASSAPGLRPYEQYF. The CDR3 DNA sequence: TGTGCCAGCAGTGCTCCTGGACTACGCCCCTACGAGCAGTACTTC.

V gene TRBV7-2 combines with J gene TRBJ1-1; 10 positions match TRBD1. Germline V lookup: CDR1 SGHTA, CDR2 FQGNSA. With V trimmed by 4 bases and J by 4 bases, 3 bases remained unmatched. This CDR3 region has 14 residues. CDR3 in DNA: TGTGCCAGCAGCTGGAGGACAGGGGGCACTGAAGCTTTCTTT. It translates to CASSWRTGGTEAFF.

This clone has a handful of counts. The chain joins TRBV18 to TRBJ1-3; no clear D. Between the trimmed V and J ends, which lost 1 base and 0 bases, there was a span of 7 bases. There are 15 residues in the CDR3. Germline V gene data show CDR1 as KGHSH and CDR2 as LQKENI. CDR3 nucleotides: TGTGCCAGCTCACCACAGGAGAGCTCTGGAAACACCATATATTTT. Its protein is CASSPQESSGNTIYF.

V and J are TRBV5-1 and TRBJ2-2, with D perhaps matching TRBD2 (5 bases). The CDR3 covers 15 residues. The V gene lost 1 base and the J gene lost 3 bases, with 10 bases spanning the gap. CDR1 is SGHRS and CDR2 is YFSETQ in the germline V gene. DNA for the CDR3: TGCGCCAGCAGCTTGATAGGAGGATACACCGGGGAGCTGTTTTTT. It codes for CASSLIGGYTGELFF.

This sequence joins TRBV21-1 and TRBJ1-2; the D segment call TRBD1 is taken from the table without a DNA check. TRBV21-1 has pseudogene status. This CDR3 has 16 amino acids. This CDR3 reads CASSRRTGGVVYGYTF. The CDR3 DNA follows: TGTGCCAGCAGCCGGAGGACAGGGGGCGTGGTTTATGGCTACACCTTC.

This clone was seen only a few times. V usage is TRBV5-1 and J usage is TRBJ1-3; D perhaps matches TRBD1 (6 bases). This CDR3 spans 15 amino acids. V was clipped by 0 bases and J by 4 bases, with 11 bases between them. Germline CDR1 is SGHRS and CDR2 is YFSETQ. CDR3: CASSLEQGLGNTIYF. In nucleotides, the CDR3 is TGCGCCAGCAGCTTGGAACAGGGTCTGGGAAACACCATATATTTT.

The table lists this clone with a count of one. CDR3 DNA sequence: TGTGCCAGCGGCCCGGGAGTTGGCACAGATACGCAGTATTTT. It codes for CASGPGVGTDTQYF. V usage is TRBV13 and J usage is TRBJ2-3, with a weak D call TRBD2 (6 bases). Deletions cut 8 bases from V and 1 base from J, with 13 bases between. Germline CDR1 reads PRHDT; CDR2 reads FYEKMQ (reference sequence). The CDR3 covers 14 residues. Supplemented by reference TRBV13 and TRBJ2-3, the full variable domain reads AAGVIQSPRHLIKEKRETATLKCYPIPRHDTVYWYQQGPGQDPQFLISFYEKMQSDKGSIPDRFSAQQFSDYHSELNMSSLELGDSALYFCASGPGVGTDTQYFGPGTRLTVL.

In its sample, this clone was seen a few times. The chain employs TRBV27 and TRBJ2-7; the match to TRBD1 covers 7 bases. The CDR3 totals 14 residues. The ends lost 6 bases at V and 4 bases at J; junction bases unmatched: 9. CDR1 is MNHEY, CDR2 SMNVEV, per germline (reference sequence). The CDR3 bases are TGTGCCAGCAGGTCAGGGGGAACACTTTACGAGCAGTACTTC. Translating it yields CASRSGGTLYEQYF.

Notes on this clone: An end of the junction differs from the germline gene, which may be a read error. The chain employs TRBV19 and TRBJ1-1, with a tentative D call TRBD1 (5 bases). The CDR3 runs to 12 residues. Germline CDR1 is LNHDA and CDR2 is SQIVND (reference sequence). The CDR3 DNA follows: TGTGCCAGTAGTATGTGGGGGACTGAAGATTTCTTT. It translates to CASSMWGTEDFF.

This clone occurred a few times. The J gene is TRBJ2-3, the V gene TRBV5-1, with D possibly being TRBD1 (6 bases). This CDR3 comprises 17 residues. Per germline, CDR1 SGHRS and CDR2 YFSETQ. V gave up 0 bases and J gave up 4 bases, with 18 bases separating them. The CDR3 region is CASSLEGGRGYPDTQYF. For the CDR3, the DNA is TGCGCCAGCAGCTTGGAAGGGGGACGTGGGTACCCAGATACGCAGTATTTT.

The V gene is TRBV5-1, the J gene TRBJ1-1; D is perhaps TRBD1 (5 bases). V lost 4 bases to trimming and J lost 6 bases, with 19 bases between them. Germline lookup yields CDR1 SGHRS and CDR2 YFSETQ. The CDR3 consists of 15 residues. The CDR3 spells CASSPEPSGAAEAFF. In DNA form, the CDR3 reads TGCGCCAGCAGCCCGGAACCCAGCGGGGCGGCTGAAGCTTTCTTT.

A remark on this clone: The sample holds other DNA sequences that translate to the same CDR3. The chain has TRBV7-2 and TRBJ2-3, with 12 bases that match TRBD2. CDR3 length: 14 amino acids. Germline CDR1 reads SGHTA; CDR2 reads FQGNSA. The V and J ends lost 5 bases and 6 bases, in that order; junction bases with no gene match: 3. DNA for the CDR3: TGTGCCAGCAGCCCGGGACTAGCGGGTGATACGCAGTATTTT. It translates to CASSPGLAGDTQYF.